This T cell receptor beta chain was captured in a study of OX40 agonist ivuxolimab in advanced cancers. At the level of the study: The dose-escalation group included hepatocellular carcinoma, melanoma, renal cell carcinoma and head and neck cancer.

On this clone itself: Its cognate antigen is unknown.

Whole-study results and caveats: Near-lowest levels of clonal expansion characterized partial responders at 0.1-3.0 mg/kg.

The CDR3 loop spans 13 amino acids. The ends lost 5 bases at V and 3 bases at J; junction bases unmatched: 2. CDR1 and CDR2 from the germline V gene are SEHNR and FQNEAQ (reference sequence). Here immunoSEQ multiplex PCR was the method, and the copy in TCRdb shows in-frame clones only, minus some. The sample contains tens of thousands of clones, about 91% of which appear only once. This specimen was CD4+ or CD8+ T cells sorted from blood, taken in a trial of the OX40 agonist ivuxolimab. The chain has TRBV7-9 and TRBJ1-1, with 8 bases identical to TRBD1. The origin of this receptor is an adult with an advanced solid tumor such as melanoma, head and neck, liver or kidney cancer. In DNA, the CDR3 is TGTGCCAGCAGCCCACAGGGGGACACTGAAGCTTTCTTT. Translation: CASSPQGDTEAFF.